The rows below give T cell receptor beta chains drawn from one sample of a study of T cells expressing NK-cell markers. TCRdb reprocessed the 5' RACE reads and reports one entry per CDR3 protein, with no DNA. Its clone listing holds a few hundred thousand distinct CDR3 sequences. The specimen was blood T cells: a sorted CD56 or NKG2C T cell subset, CD4+ or CD8+ T cells, or bulk PBMC T cells (not recorded which). The source of these receptors is a man aged 18-70 years in good health. Both conserved end residues are part of each CDR3.

J gene | V gene | CDR3 protein
TRBJ1-5 | TRBV6-5 | CASSYSKGGANQPQHF
TRBJ2-7 | TRBV6-5 | CASSYRLGRYEQYF
TRBJ1-1 | TRBV24-1 | CATSDSQAFEAFF
TRBJ2-7 | TRBV12-3/TRBV12-4 | CASSGTGGRDEQYF
TRBJ1-1 | TRBV25-1 | CASSAILTEAFF
TRBJ2-5 | TRBV12-3/TRBV12-4 | CASSSGGGERTQYF
TRBJ1-2 | TRBV6-1 | CASRAIGGYGYTF
TRBJ2-3 | TRBV6-5 | CASSYFGISTDTQYF
TRBJ2-1 | TRBV9 | CASSVDSGGANEQFF
TRBJ2-2 | TRBV9 | CASSVDAGRSTGELFF
TRBJ1-2 | TRBV5-6 | CASSLAGYGGYGYTF
TRBJ2-1 | TRBV24-1 | CATSDARRSNEQFF
TRBJ2-5 | TRBV5-6 | CASSQGQGLGPQYF
TRBJ1-4 | TRBV20-1 | CSAKLVATNEKLFF
TRBJ1-3 | TRBV7-2 | CASSSRGRLSGNTIYF
TRBJ2-7 | TRBV29-1 | CSVGSVWGQGKQYF
TRBJ2-5 | TRBV19 | CASSTGFLETQYF
TRBJ2-3 | TRBV12-3/TRBV12-4 | CASSGQGWDTQYF
TRBJ2-4 | TRBV7-9 | CASSLPGADIQYF
TRBJ1-1 | TRBV5-1 | CASSLAGQGILGAFF
TRBJ2-1 | TRBV12-3/TRBV12-4 | CASSLVANWPIGEQFF